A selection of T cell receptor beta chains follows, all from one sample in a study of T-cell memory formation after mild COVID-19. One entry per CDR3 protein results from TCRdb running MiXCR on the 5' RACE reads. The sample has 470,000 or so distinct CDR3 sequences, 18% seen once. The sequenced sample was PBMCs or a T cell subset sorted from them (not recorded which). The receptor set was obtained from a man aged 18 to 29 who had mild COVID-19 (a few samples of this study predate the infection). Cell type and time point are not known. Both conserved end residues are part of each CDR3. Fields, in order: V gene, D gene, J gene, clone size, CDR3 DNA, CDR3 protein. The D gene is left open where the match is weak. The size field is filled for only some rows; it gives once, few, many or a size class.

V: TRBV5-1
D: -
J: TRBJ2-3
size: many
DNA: TGCGCCAGCAGCCCCCCGGCAGGGAGTACAGATACGCAGTATTTT
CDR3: CASSPPAGSTDTQYF

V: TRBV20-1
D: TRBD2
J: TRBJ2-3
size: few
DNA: TGCAGTGCTAGAAAACTGGAGCGGGGGGAGACAGATACGCAGTATTTT
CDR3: CSARKLERGETDTQYF

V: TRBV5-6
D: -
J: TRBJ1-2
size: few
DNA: TGTGCCAGCAGCCCCGGAAGGGACGGCTACACCTTC
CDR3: CASSPGRDGYTF

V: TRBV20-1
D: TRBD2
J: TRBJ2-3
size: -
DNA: TGCAGTGCTAGACACGGCGGGGGGGCCGGGGATACGCAGTATTTT
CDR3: CSARHGGGAGDTQYF

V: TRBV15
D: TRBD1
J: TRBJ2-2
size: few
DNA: TGTGCCACCAGCAGAGTTATATCCTCAGGGGGAACCGGGGAGCTGTTTTTT
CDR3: CATSRVISSGGTGELFF

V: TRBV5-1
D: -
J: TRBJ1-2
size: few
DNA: TGCGCCAGCAGCACCCTCGGACACTATGGCTACACCTTC
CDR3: CASSTLGHYGYTF

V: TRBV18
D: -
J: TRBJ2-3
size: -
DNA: TGTGCCAGCTCCCTACTACGTAACACAGATACGCAGTATTTT
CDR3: CASSLLRNTDTQYF

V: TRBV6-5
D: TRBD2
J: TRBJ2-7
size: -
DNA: TGTGCCAGCAGTGAGACCGGACTAGCGGTAGCCTACGAGCAGTACTTC
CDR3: CASSETGLAVAYEQYF

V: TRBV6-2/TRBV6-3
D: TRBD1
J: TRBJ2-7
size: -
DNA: TGTGCCAGCAGGAGCACAGGGGGTCGCGAGCAGTACTTC
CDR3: CASRSTGGREQYF

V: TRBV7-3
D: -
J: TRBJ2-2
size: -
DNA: -
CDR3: CASSPTPRRSCFF

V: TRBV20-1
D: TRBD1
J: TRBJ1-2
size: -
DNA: TGCAGTGCCCCGGGACAGCTAACTATCGGCGGCTACACCTTC
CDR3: CSAPGQLTIGGYTF

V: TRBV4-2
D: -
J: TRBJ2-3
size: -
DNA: TGTGCCAGCAGCCAACTGGGTACGCAGTATTTT
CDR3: CASSQLGTQYF

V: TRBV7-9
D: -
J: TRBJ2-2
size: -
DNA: TGTGCCAGCGGAGTAGGCATCAACACCGGGGAGCTGTTTTTT
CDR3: CASGVGINTGELFF

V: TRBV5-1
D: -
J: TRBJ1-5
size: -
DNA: TGCGCCAGCAGCTTGGGGGGTCGGGTCAATCAGCCCCAGCATTTT
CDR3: CASSLGGRVNQPQHF

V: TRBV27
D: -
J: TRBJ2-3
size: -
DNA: TGTGCCAGCAGTCAAGAGGGGGTAGGATTCGCGGATACGCAGTATTTT
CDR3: CASSQEGVGFADTQYF

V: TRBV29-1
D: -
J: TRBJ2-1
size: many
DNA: TGCAGCGTACTCAGCCACAATGAGCAGTTCTTC
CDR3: CSVLSHNEQFF

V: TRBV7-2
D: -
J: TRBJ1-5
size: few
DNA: TGTGCCAGCAGCAGATGGGGGAGCAATCAGCCCCAGCATTTT
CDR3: CASSRWGSNQPQHF

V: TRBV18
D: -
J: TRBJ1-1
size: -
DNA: TGTGCCAGCTCACCACCGAGGACCAGGAACACTGAAGCTTTCTTT
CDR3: CASSPPRTRNTEAFF

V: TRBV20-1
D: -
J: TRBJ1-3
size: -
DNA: TGCAGTGCCCTACAGCTAACGGGAAACACCATATATTTT
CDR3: CSALQLTGNTIYF

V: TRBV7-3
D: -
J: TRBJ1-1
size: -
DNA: TGTGCCAGCAGCGACCGAGGAGGTAACACTGAAGCTTTCTTT
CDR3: CASSDRGGNTEAFF

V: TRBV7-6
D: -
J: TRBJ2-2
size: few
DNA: TGTGCCAGCAGGGTGATGAGGGGGGAGCTGTTTTTT
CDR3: CASRVMRGELFF

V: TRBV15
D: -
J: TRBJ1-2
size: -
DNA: TGTGCCACCAGCAGAGATTTAACAGGATGGAGTGGCTACACCTTC
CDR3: CATSRDLTGWSGYTF

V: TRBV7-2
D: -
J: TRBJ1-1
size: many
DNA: TGTGCCAGCAGCTTCGACACTGAAGCTTTCTTT
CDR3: CASSFDTEAFF

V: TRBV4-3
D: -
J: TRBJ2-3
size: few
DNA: TGCGCCAGCAGCCAAGACAGGGGCCGTAGCACAGATACGCAGTATTTT
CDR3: CASSQDRGRSTDTQYF

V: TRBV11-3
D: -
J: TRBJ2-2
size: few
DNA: TGTGCCAGCAGCCCCGGACAGCAGAACACCGGGGAGCTGTTTTTT
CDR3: CASSPGQQNTGELFF

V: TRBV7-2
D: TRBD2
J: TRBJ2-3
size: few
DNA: TGTGCCAGCAGCGTTAGCGGGGGGAACACAGATACGCAGTATTTT
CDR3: CASSVSGGNTDTQYF

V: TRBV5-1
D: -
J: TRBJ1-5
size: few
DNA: TGCGCCAGCAGCTTGGCCGGGGCTAGCAATCAGCCCCAGCATTTT
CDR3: CASSLAGASNQPQHF

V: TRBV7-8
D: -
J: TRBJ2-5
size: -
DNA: TGTGCCACCCGACCCGGGGTGCAAGAGACCCAGTACTTC
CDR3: CATRPGVQETQYF

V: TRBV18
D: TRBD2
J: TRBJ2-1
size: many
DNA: TGTGCCAGCTCACCTAGCGGGGGCCCCTACAATGAGCAGTTCTTC
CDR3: CASSPSGGPYNEQFF

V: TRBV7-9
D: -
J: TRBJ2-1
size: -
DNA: TGTGCCAGCAGCTTATCATCCCTAGCGTGGAGCTACAATGAGCAGTTCTTC
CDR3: CASSLSSLAWSYNEQFF

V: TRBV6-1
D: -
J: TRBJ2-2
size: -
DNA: TGTGCCAGCAGTTTCTCTTGGGGGAACACCGGGGAGCTGTTTTTT
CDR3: CASSFSWGNTGELFF

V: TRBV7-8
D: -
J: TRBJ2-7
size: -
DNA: TGTGCCAGCAGCTTAGCGTCTCAGACCTACGAGCAGTACTTC
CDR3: CASSLASQTYEQYF

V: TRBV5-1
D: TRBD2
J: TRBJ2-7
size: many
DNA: TGCGCCAGCATGAGCCGGGGGGACGACGAGCAGTACTTC
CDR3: CASMSRGDDEQYF

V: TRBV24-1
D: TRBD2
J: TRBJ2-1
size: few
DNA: TGTGCCACCAGTGATTGGCGGGGGGCCAACTACAATGAGCAGTTCTTC
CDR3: CATSDWRGANYNEQFF

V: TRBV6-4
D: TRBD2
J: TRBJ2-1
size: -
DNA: TGTGCCAGCAGTGTAAGCGGGGGCAATGAGCAGTTCTTC
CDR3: CASSVSGGNEQFF

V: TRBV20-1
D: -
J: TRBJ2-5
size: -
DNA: TGCAGTGCTAGAGGGTGGGGCACCGCCCAAGAGACCCAGTACTTC
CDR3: CSARGWGTAQETQYF

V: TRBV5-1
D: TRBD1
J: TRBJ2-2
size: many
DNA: TGCGCCAGCAGCTCAAGGCCAGGGGGAGACACCGGGGAGCTGTTTTTT
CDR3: CASSSRPGGDTGELFF

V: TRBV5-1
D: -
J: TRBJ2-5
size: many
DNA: TGCGCCAGCAGCTTGTGGCAAGAGACCCAGTACTTC
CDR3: CASSLWQETQYF

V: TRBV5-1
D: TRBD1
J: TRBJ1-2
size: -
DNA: TGCGCCAGCAGCTTAAACCGGGACAGGGACGGCTACACCTTC
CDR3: CASSLNRDRDGYTF

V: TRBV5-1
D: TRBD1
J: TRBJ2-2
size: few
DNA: TGCGCCAGCAGCACCCGGACAGGGGACACCGGGGAGCTGTTTTTT
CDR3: CASSTRTGDTGELFF

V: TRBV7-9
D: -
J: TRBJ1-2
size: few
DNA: TGTGCCAGCAGCCTCCGGGGAGGGGGTCCTGGTAACTATGGCTACACCTTC
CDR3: CASSLRGGGPGNYGYTF

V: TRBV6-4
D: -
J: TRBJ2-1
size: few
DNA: TGTGCCAGCCTCGGATGGGGGAATGGTGAGCAGTTCTTC
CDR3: CASLGWGNGEQFF

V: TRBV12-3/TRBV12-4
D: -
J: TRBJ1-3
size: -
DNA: TGTGCCAGCAGCGGGACTCCCGGGCCTGGAAACACCATATATTTT
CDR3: CASSGTPGPGNTIYF

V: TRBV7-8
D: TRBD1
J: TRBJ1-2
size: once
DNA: TGTGCCAGAAGCCCCCGGACAGGGGGATCCGCCCACTATGGCTACACCTTC
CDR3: CARSPRTGGSAHYGYTF

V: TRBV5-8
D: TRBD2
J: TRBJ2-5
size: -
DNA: TGTGCCAGCAGAAGTCTAGCGGCTGGGACCCAGTACTTC
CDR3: CASRSLAAGTQYF

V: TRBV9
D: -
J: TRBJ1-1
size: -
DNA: TGTGCCAGCAGCCTCACCGGGGGGGACACTGAAGCTTTCTTT
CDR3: CASSLTGGDTEAFF

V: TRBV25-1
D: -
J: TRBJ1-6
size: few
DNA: TGTGCCAGCAGTGAAGGGATGGCAGGGTTCTATAATTCACCCCTCCACTTT
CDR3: CASSEGMAGFYNSPLHF

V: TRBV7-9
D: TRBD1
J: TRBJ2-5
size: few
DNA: TGTGCCAGCAGCTTAGGTCGTCGGGACAGCCAAGAGACCCAGTACTTC
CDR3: CASSLGRRDSQETQYF

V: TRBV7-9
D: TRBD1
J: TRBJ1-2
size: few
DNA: TGTGCCAGCAGCTTAGCAAGGGGGCGCAGCTATGGCTACACCTTC
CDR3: CASSLARGRSYGYTF

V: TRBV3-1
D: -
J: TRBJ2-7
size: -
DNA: TGTGCCAGCAGCCACAACTCCGCGGGACACACGAGCTACGAGCAGTACTTC
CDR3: CASSHNSAGHTSYEQYF

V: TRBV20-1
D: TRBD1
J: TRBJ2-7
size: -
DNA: TGCAGTGCTAGTTCCGGACAGGGGGCGGGCTACGAGCAGTACTTC
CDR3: CSASSGQGAGYEQYF

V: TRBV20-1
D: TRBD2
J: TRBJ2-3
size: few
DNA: TGCAGTGCCCCCCGAGGGGTCGGGACTAGCGGGTCAGATACGCAGTATTTT
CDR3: CSAPRGVGTSGSDTQYF

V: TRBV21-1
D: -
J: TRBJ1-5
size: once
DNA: TGTGCCACCCTGAAGGCCGGGACAGGAGGGAGCAATCAGCCCCAGCATTTT
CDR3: CATLKAGTGGSNQPQHF

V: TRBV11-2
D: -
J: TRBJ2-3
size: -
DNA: TGTGCCAGCAGCTTAGAACCCCGGGGGCCCAGTAGCACAGATACGCAGTATTTT
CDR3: CASSLEPRGPSSTDTQYF

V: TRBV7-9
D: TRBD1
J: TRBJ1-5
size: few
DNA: TGTGCCAGCAGCCCCCACGGGACAGGGGGCAATCAGCCCCAGCATTTT
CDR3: CASSPHGTGGNQPQHF